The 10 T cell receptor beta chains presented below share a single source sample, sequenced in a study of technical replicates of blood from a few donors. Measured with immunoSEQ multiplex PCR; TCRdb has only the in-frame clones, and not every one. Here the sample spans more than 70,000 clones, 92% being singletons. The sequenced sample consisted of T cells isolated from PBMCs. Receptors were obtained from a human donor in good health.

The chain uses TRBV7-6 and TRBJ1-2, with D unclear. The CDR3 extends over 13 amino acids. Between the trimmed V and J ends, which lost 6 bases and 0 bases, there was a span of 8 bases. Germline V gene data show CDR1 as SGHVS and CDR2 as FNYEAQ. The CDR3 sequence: CASSSAANYGYTF. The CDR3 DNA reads TGTGCCAGCAGTTCGGCGGCTAACTATGGCTACACCTTC.

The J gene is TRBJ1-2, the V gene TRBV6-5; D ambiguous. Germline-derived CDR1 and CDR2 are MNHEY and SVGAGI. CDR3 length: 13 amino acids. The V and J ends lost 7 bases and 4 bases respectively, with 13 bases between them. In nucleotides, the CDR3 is TGTGCCAGCACCTCGGGGAGGATCTATGGCTACACCTTC. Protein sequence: CASTSGRIYGYTF.

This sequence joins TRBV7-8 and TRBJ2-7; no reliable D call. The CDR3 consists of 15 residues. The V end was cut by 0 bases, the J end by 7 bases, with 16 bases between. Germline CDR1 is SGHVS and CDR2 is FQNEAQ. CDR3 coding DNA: TGTGCCAGCAGCTTAGCGAGGAGACCCCCTGCGGAGCAGTACTTC. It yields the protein CASSLARRPPAEQYF.

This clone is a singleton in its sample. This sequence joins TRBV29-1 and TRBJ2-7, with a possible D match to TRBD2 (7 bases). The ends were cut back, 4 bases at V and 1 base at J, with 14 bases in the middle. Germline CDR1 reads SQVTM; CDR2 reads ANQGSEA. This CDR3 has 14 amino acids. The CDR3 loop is CSVGEGVGSYEQYF. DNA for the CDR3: TGCAGCGTTGGGGAGGGGGTAGGATCCTACGAGCAGTACTTC.

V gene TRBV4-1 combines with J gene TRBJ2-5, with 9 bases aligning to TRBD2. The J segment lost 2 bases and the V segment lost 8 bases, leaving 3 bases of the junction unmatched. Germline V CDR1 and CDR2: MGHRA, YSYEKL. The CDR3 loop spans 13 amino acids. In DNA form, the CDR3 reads TGCGCCAGCGCCCTAGCGGGACAAGAGACCCAGTACTTC. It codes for CASALAGQETQYF.

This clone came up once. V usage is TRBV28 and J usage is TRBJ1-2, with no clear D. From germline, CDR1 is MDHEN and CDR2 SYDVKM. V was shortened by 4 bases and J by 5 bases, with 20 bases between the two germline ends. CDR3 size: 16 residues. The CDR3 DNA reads TGTGCCAGCAGTTCTAACCCTCCGTCGACGGAGTATGGCTACACCTTC. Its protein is CASSSNPPSTEYGYTF.

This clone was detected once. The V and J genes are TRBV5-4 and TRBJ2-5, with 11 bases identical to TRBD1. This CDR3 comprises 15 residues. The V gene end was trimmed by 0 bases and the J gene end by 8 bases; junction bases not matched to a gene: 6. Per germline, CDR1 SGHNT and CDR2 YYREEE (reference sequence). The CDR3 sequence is CASSLAGGQGATQYF. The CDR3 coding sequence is TGTGCCAGCAGCTTGGCTGGCGGACAGGGGGCCACCCAGTACTTC.

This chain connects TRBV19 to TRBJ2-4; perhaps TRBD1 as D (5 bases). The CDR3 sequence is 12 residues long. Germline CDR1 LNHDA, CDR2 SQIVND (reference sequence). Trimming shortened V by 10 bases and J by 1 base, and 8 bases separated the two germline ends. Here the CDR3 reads CATAGAKNIQYF. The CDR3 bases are TGTGCCACCGCAGGGGCCAAAAACATTCAGTACTTC.

CDR3 sequence reads: CASSSGGIDYGYTF. CDR3 bases: TGCGCCAGCAGCTCAGGGGGCATCGACTATGGCTACACCTTC. The chain couples TRBV5-1 to TRBJ1-2; TRBD1 agrees at 8 bases. The germline V gene encodes CDR1 SGHRS and CDR2 YFSETQ. CDR3 size: 14 residues. J lost 3 bases, V lost 3 bases, and 4 bases had no gene match. Together with reference TRBV5-1 and TRBJ1-2, the CDR3 gives the full variable domain: KAGVTQTPRYLIKTRGQQVTLSCSPISGHRSVSWYQQTPGQGLQFLFEYFSETQRNKGNFPGRFSGRQFSNSRSEMNVSTLELGDSALYLCASSSGGIDYGYTFGSGTRLTVV.

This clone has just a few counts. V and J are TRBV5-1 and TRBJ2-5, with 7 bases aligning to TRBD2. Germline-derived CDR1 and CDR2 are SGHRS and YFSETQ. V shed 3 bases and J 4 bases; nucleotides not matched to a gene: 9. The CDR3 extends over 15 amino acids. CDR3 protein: CASSWGGEGRETQYF. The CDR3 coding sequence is TGCGCCAGCAGCTGGGGCGGGGAGGGCCGAGAGACCCAGTACTTC.